This TCR beta chain came from a study of blood T cell repertoires in COVID-19. Across the study: The United States, Italy and Spain provided the acute and convalescent COVID-19 samples. From T cells, B-cell-depleted T cells, or PBMCs came the material, which was cDNA or gDNA.

Per the original methods: Cell counts per sample came from amplifying reference gene primers. Libraries were prepared by immunoSEQ multiplex PCR; TCRdb keeps only in-frame clonotypes and omits some of them. V and J calls and clone size are as listed in that table; D and trimming were resolved from the DNA. The sample carries 50,000 to 55,000 clones, approximately 90% recorded once. Trimming shortened V by 9 bases and J by 2 bases, and 10 bases separated the two germline ends. This CDR3 has 13 residues. This receptor was taken from a man between 65 and 85 years old with acute or convalescent COVID-19. V and J are TRBV12-3 or TRBV12-4 and TRBJ2-2, with D maybe TRBD2 (6 bases). The specimen was peripheral blood. In DNA form, the CDR3 reads TGTGCCAGTAGGGACTTCAACACCGGGGAGCTGTTTTTT. Translating it yields CASRDFNTGELFF.